This is a list of T cell receptor beta chains from one sample in a study of cytomegalovirus exposure and HLA in healthy donors. Method: immunoSEQ multiplex PCR; TCRdb's copy keeps in-frame clones and lacks some. This table holds under 150,000 clones, 9.5% found once. Sequences were obtained from PBMCs. Source of these receptors: a man between 25 and 39 years old in good health and CMV-seronegative. The CDR3 runs from the conserved cysteine through the conserved F or W. Each record gives: D gene, J gene, V gene, clone size, CDR3 DNA, CDR3 protein. A D gene is named only where the DNA matches it firmly. Clone sizes are given selectively: once, few, many, or a class where the clone is expanded.

- TRBJ2-1 TRBV21-1 - TGTGCCAGCAGCCCTAACGATGCGGAGGCCTACAATGAGCAGTTCTTC CASSPNDAEAYNEQFF
TRBD1 TRBJ2-1 TRBV27 - TGTGCCAGCAGCCTCGACAGGGGGGACGATGAGCAGTTCTTC CASSLDRGDDEQFF
- TRBJ2-7 TRBV30 - TGTGCCTGGGGAGGGGGCGCCTACGAGCAGTACTTC CAWGGGAYEQYF
- TRBJ1-2 TRBV4-1 few TGCGCCAGCGGCGGGCACCCGGAGAACTATGGCTACACCTTC CASGGHPENYGYTF
- TRBJ1-4 TRBV15 few TGTGCCACCACCCCAGAGGGGGCAACTAATGAAAAACTGTTTTTT CATTPEGATNEKLFF
- TRBJ2-7 TRBV7-6 - TGTGCCAGCAGCTTAGCTGCAGGGGCGAGTACCTACGAGCAGTACTTC CASSLAAGASTYEQYF
TRBD1 TRBJ2-1 TRBV30 - TGTGCCTGGTACCCGGGACAGGGGACTCTCGAGCAGTTCTTC CAWYPGQGTLEQFF
TRBD2 TRBJ2-1 TRBV6-1 few TGTGCCGCGTCCCGGACTAGCTACAATGAGCAGTTCTTC CAASRTSYNEQFF
- TRBJ1-3 TRBV7-2 few TGTGCCAGCAGCTCCCTGGGGGGTGCAGGGAAAACTGGAAACACCATATATTTT CASSSLGGAGKTGNTIYF
TRBD1 TRBJ2-3 TRBV6-5 - TGTGCCAGCAGTACTGGGACAGGGGCAAATACGCAGTATTTT CASSTGTGANTQYF
- TRBJ2-5 TRBV15 - TGTGCCACCAGCAGAGCACACCCCCCAGAGACCCAGTACTTC CATSRAHPPETQYF
TRBD2 TRBJ2-7 TRBV29-1 few TGCAGCGTTGAGGGAGCGGGAGGTAGGGACTACGAGCAGTACTTC CSVEGAGGRDYEQYF
- TRBJ1-2 TRBV6-5 - TGTGCCAGCAGCCCCAGGGGTTTCAAAGGCTACACCTTC CASSPRGFKGYTF
- TRBJ2-1 TRBV13 few TGTGCCAGCAGCTTCTCTGGGAGAGGGCTCTTTGAGCAGTTCTTC CASSFSGRGLFEQFF
- TRBJ1-3 TRBV14 once TGTGCCAGCAGCCAAGACAGTAACACCATATATTTT CASSQDSNTIYF
- TRBJ1-2 TRBV5-4 - TGTGCCAGCAGCCCCCGGCAGGGGCCCGCTAACTATGGCTACACCTTC CASSPRQGPANYGYTF
- TRBJ1-4 TRBV10-3 few TGTGCCATCAGTGAGTCGCGACAAAATAATGAAAAACTGTTTTTT CAISESRQNNEKLFF
- TRBJ2-1 TRBV5-1 - TGCGCCAGCATTGCTCTGGGCGGGACTGAGCAGTTCTTC CASIALGGTEQFF
- TRBJ2-7 TRBV7-2 - TGTGCCAGCAGCTTAGCGCGCTCCCGGGGGGAGCAGTACTTC CASSLARSRGEQYF
- TRBJ1-1 TRBV7-2 few TGTGCCAGCAGCTGGGAGGCCCTGGGGTGGACTGAAGCTTTCTTT CASSWEALGWTEAFF
- TRBJ2-5 TRBV14 - TGTGCCAGCAGCCAACTAGGACAGAGCCCTCGGGAGACCCAGTACTTC CASSQLGQSPRETQYF
TRBD1 TRBJ1-1 TRBV4-1 - TGCGCCAGCAGCCAAGATCGGGACAGGAGGAACACTGAAGCTTTCTTT CASSQDRDRRNTEAFF
TRBD2 TRBJ2-3 TRBV27 once TGTGCCAGCAGTCCGACTAGCGGGAGGTCCACAGATACGCAGTATTTT CASSPTSGRSTDTQYF
TRBD1 TRBJ1-4 TRBV19 - TGTGCCAGTAGCGACAGGGGCGGTGAAAAACTGTTTTTT CASSDRGGEKLFF
- TRBJ2-7 TRBV11-2 - TGTGCCAGCAGCTTAGTTAGATCGGCCTACGAGCAGTACTTC CASSLVRSAYEQYF